This T cell receptor beta chain is from a study of T cell clonality in common variable immunodeficiency. Donors gave roughly 4.5 to 9 ml heparinized peripheral whole blood. The germline V gene has CDR1 MNHEY and CDR2 SVGEGT. The CDR3 has 11 residues. V lost 9 bases and J 7 bases, leaving 12 bases between the germline ends. This clone has ten or more counts. Antigen specificity is unknown. The CDR3 end falls 3 residues outside the read, so it is completed with the germline J gene. Here immunoSEQ multiplex PCR was the method, and the copy in TCRdb shows in-frame clones only, minus some. Singletons are absent from the sample, which has about 31,000 clones. The study's findings and limits: T cell subpopulation sequencing would be needed to explain CVID clonality. Fewer TCRbeta clones were shared among CVID subjects than controls.

Material for sequencing was peripheral blood mononuclear cells. This chain links TRBV6-2 or TRBV6-3 with TRBJ1-2; D uncertain. This receptor was obtained from a person aged 18 to 70 in good health. Partial CDR3 DNA: TGTGCCAGGGGCTATCACTCTGGC. This sequence encodes CARGYHSG. The whole CDR3 region reads CARGYHSGYTF.